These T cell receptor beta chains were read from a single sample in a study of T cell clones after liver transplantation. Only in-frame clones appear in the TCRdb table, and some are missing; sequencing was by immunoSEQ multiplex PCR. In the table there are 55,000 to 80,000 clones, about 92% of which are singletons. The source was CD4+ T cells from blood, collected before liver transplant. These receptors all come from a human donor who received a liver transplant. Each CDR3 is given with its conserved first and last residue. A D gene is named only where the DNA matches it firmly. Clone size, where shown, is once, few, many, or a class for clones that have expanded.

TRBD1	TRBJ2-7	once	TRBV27	CASRTGVGSYEQYF	TGTGCCAGCCGGACAGGGGTAGGCTCCTACGAGCAGTACTTC
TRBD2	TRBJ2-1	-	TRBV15	CATRAGTSGNNEQFF	TGTGCCACCAGAGCCGGGACTAGCGGGAATAATGAGCAGTTCTTC
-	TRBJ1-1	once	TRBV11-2	CASSLVGGGEAFF	TGTGCCAGCAGCTTAGTTGGGGGGGGCGAAGCTTTCTTT
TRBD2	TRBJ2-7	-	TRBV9	CASSVGAGVAYEQYF	TGTGCCAGCAGCGTAGGTGCGGGAGTCGCCTACGAGCAGTACTTC
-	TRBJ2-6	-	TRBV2	CASSGASGANVLTF	TGTGCCAGCAGTGGCGCCTCTGGGGCCAACGTCCTGACTTTC
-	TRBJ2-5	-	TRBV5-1	CASSVGIDTVETQYF	TGCGCCAGCAGCGTGGGGATCGACACCGTCGAGACCCAGTACTTC
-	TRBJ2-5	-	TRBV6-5	CASSPPGLLETQYF	TGTGCCAGCAGTCCCCCGGGACTTCTAGAGACCCAGTACTTC
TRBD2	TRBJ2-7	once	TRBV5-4	CASSLASGSAYEQYF	TGTGCCAGCAGCTTGGCTAGCGGGAGTGCCTACGAGCAGTACTTC
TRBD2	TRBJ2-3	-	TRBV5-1	CASSSVGLARGTDTQYF	TGCGCCAGCAGCTCCGTAGGACTAGCGAGAGGAACAGATACGCAGTATTTT
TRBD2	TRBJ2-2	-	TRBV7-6	CASSPIAGGLGGELFF	TGTGCCAGCAGTCCAATAGCGGGAGGCCTTGGCGGGGAGCTGTTTTTT
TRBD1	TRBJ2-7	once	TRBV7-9	CASSSPGGDRGLYEQYF	TGTGCCAGCAGCTCCCCGGGGGGGGACAGGGGGCTCTACGAGCAGTACTTC
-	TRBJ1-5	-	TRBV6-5	CASSYSGVHQPQHF	TGTGCCAGCAGTTACTCTGGGGTGCATCAGCCCCAGCATTTT
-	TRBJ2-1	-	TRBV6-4	CASSALEGRDEQFF	TGTGCCAGCAGTGCTTTAGAAGGGCGCGATGAGCAGTTCTTC
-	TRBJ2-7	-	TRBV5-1	CASSPRTENYEQYF	TGCGCCAGCAGCCCCCGGACTGAAAACTACGAGCAGTACTTC
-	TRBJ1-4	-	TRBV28	CASSFPGTLNEKLFF	TGTGCCAGCAGTTTCCCGGGGACCCTTAATGAAAAACTGTTTTTT
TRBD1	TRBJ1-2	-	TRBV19	CASQSDRDNYGYTF	TGTGCCAGTCAGAGTGACAGGGATAACTATGGCTACACCTTC
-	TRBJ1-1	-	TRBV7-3	CASSLRVGTEAFF	TGTGCCAGCAGCTTAAGGGTAGGCACTGAAGCTTTCTTT
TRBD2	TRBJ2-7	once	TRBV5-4	CASSPGTSGTYEQYF	TGTGCCAGCAGCCCCGGGACTAGCGGGACCTACGAGCAGTACTTC
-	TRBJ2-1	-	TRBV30	CACTGSSYNEQFF	TGTGCCTGTACGGGGAGCTCCTACAATGAGCAGTTCTTC
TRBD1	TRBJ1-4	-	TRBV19	CASSDRGRGEKLFF	TGTGCCAGTTCTGACAGGGGGCGAGGAGAAAAACTGTTTTTT
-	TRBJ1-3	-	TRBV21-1	CASSKGHRGTIYF	TGTGCCAGCAGCAAAGGGCACAGGGGCACCATATATTTT
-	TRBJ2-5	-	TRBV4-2	CASSQDYGSEETQYF	TGTGCCAGCAGCCAAGATTACGGGAGTGAAGAGACCCAGTACTTC
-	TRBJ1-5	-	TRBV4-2	CASSQEEKMGRPQHF	TGTGCCAGCAGCCAAGAAGAGAAGATGGGGCGGCCCCAGCATTTT
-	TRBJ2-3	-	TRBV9	CASSLGTTDTQYF	TGTGCCAGCAGCCTAGGGACCACAGATACGCAGTATTTT
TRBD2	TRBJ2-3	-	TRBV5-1	CASSLVGGRAITDTQYF	TGCGCCAGCAGCTTGGTTGGCGGGAGGGCCATTACAGATACGCAGTATTTT
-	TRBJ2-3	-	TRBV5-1	CASSFVLAPGDTQYF	TGCGCCAGCAGCTTCGTGTTAGCCCCGGGAGATACGCAGTATTTT